The 32 T cell receptor beta chains below all came from one sample that was sequenced in a study of shared clonotypes between healthy human individuals. TCRdb's copy holds only in-frame clones and misses some; the assay was immunoSEQ multiplex PCR. The sample includes over a million clones, around 78% of them seen just once. Sequenced sample: memory CD4+ T cells from PBMCs. Subset denoted: CD45RA-negative fraction. Receptors were obtained from a man aged 18 to 30 in good health. Some clones in this sample may be carry-over from other donors' samples.

V is TRBV28 and J is TRBJ2-1; D not resolved. V gave up 4 bases and J gave up 0 bases, with 13 bases separating them. CDR1 MDHEN and CDR2 SYDVKM come from the germline V gene. The CDR3 length is 16 residues. The CDR3 region has the DNA TGTGCCAGCAGTTCCCCCGATCTGAGCTCCTACAATGAGCAGTTCTTC. Protein sequence: CASSSPDLSSYNEQFF.

This chain joins TRBV4-3 and TRBJ2-1, with 9 bases fitting TRBD2. Germline trimming cut 1 base from V and 7 bases from J; bases unmatched to any gene: 2. There are 14 residues in the CDR3. Germline V gives CDR1 LGHNA, CDR2 YSLEER. CDR3 sequence: CASSQGGLANEQFF. CDR3 nucleotides: TGCGCCAGCAGCCAAGGGGGACTAGCTAATGAGCAGTTCTTC.

This chain's CDR3 is CASSSLSTGTRGAFF. For the CDR3, the DNA is TGTGCCAGCAGTTCTCTCTCTACAGGGACCCGGGGGGCTTTCTTT. This chain links TRBV27 with TRBJ1-1; possibly TRBD1 for D (6 bases). CDR1 is MNHEY and CDR2 is SMNVEV in the germline V gene (reference sequence). V was cut by 4 bases and J by 11 bases, with 23 bases left in between. The CDR3 is made up of 15 amino acids.

The CDR3 DNA reads TGCGCCAGCAGCGGAGGACAGGGGAACACTGAAGCTTTCTTT. As protein: CASSGGQGNTEAFF. The chain has TRBV5-1 and TRBJ1-1; TRBD1 matches 8 bases. The CDR3 totals 14 residues. Germline V gene data show CDR1 as SGHRS and CDR2 as YFSETQ. V lost 4 bases to trimming and J lost 1 base; unmatched junction nucleotides: 3.

This clone has only a few counts. This rearrangement joins TRBV28 to TRBJ1-4; D possibly corresponds to TRBD1 (6 bases). Trimming cost V 1 base and J 8 bases, with 11 bases left between them. Per germline, CDR1 MDHEN and CDR2 SYDVKM. This CDR3 comprises 14 residues. CDR3 nucleotide sequence: TGTGCCAGCAGTTTATCGGACAGAAGAGAAAAACTGTTTTTT. This codes for CASSLSDRREKLFF.

The DNA of the CDR3 is TGTGCCAGCACAAAAAGGGGGTCCGGGACTAGTATCAATGAGCAGTTCTTC. It codes for CASTKRGSGTSINEQFF. The chain is built from TRBV27 and TRBJ2-1, with 8 positions matching TRBD2. J gave up 6 bases and V 7 bases, and 17 bases lay outside the gene matches. This CDR3 comprises 17 residues. Germline V gene lookup returns CDR1 MNHEY and CDR2 SMNVEV (reference sequence).

The chain uses TRBV5-1 and TRBJ2-5; tentative D call: TRBD2 (5 bases). Trimming pared 7 bases from V and 1 base from J, leaving 14 bases between. Germline V CDR1 and CDR2: SGHRS, YFSETQ. This CDR3 has 14 residues. CDR3 DNA: TGCGCCAGCGCCGACCGGGGATCCCAAGAGACCCAGTACTTC. Its protein product is CASADRGSQETQYF.

Points on this clone: A junction boundary mismatches the germline segment, possibly from a read error. The rearrangement joins TRBV7-9 to TRBJ2-1; 8 nucleotides align to TRBD2. CDR1 is SEHNR and CDR2 is FQNEAQ in the germline V gene (reference sequence). The CDR3 totals 13 residues. CDR3 protein: CASSLETGRAPLF. In nucleotides, the CDR3 is TGTGCCAGCAGCTTAGAAACCGGGAGGGCACCTCTCTTC.

V and J are TRBV7-2 and TRBJ2-4, with 14 bases lining up with TRBD2. Losses at the gene ends were 6 bases for V and 1 base for J; bases not matched to a gene: 8. Germline CDR1 is SGHTA and CDR2 is FQGNSA. The CDR3 consists of 18 residues. CDR3 DNA: TGTGCCAGCAGTCCACCGACTAGCGGGAGGGCGGCCAAAAACATTCAGTACTTC. It specifies CASSPPTSGRAAKNIQYF.

This clone has a single count. V and J are TRBV5-4 and TRBJ1-2; 9 bases are shared with TRBD1. The germline V gene encodes CDR1 SGHNT and CDR2 YYREEE (reference sequence). The CDR3 covers 15 residues. The junction had 10 bases not matched to a gene; V was cut back by 5 bases and J by 5 bases. The DNA for the CDR3 is TGTGCCAGCAGTTGGGCGGGACAGGGAAGATATGGCTACACCTTC. Its translation: CASSWAGQGRYGYTF. The full variable domain, its missing parts supplied by reference TRBV5-4 and TRBJ1-2, is ETGVTQSPTHLIKTRGQQVTLRCSSQSGHNTVSWYQQALGQGPQFIFQYYREEENGRGNFPPRFSGLQFPNYSSELNVNALELDDSALYLCASSWAGQGRYGYTFGSGTRLTVV.

The chain has TRBV19 and TRBJ2-7; 10 nucleotides align to TRBD2. The ends lost 5 bases at V and 4 bases at J; junction bases unmatched: 5. Germline assignment: CDR1 LNHDA and CDR2 SQIVND (reference sequence). The CDR3 extends over 14 amino acids. DNA of the CDR3: TGTGCCAGTAGTCTAGCGGGAGTGGGGTACGAGCAGTACTTC. As protein: CASSLAGVGYEQYF.

Comments on this clone: The CDR3 end shows no conserved phenylalanine or tryptophan, and so a read error is likely. V usage is TRBV28 and J usage is TRBJ1-2; 9 nucleotides agree with TRBD1. The germline V gene has CDR1 MDHEN and CDR2 SYDVKM. With 6 bases clipped from V and 10 bases from J, the junction kept 15 bases outside the gene matches. The CDR3 has 15 residues. CDR3 bases: TGTGCCAGCAGCGCCGGGACAGGGAGATTATTTCACTACACCCTC. Residues: CASSAGTGRLFHYTL.

V is TRBV5-1 and J is TRBJ2-7; 7 bases align to TRBD2. The CDR3 length is 16 residues. Germline-derived CDR1 and CDR2 are SGHRS and YFSETQ. The J segment lost 0 bases and the V segment lost 3 bases, leaving 9 bases of the junction unmatched. The CDR3: CASSSESGVNSYEQYF. The CDR3 DNA is TGCGCCAGCAGCTCAGAAAGCGGGGTCAACTCCTACGAGCAGTACTTC.

This chain links TRBV9 with TRBJ2-5, with TRBD2 matching over 12 bases. The V segment lost 1 base and the J segment 3 bases; nucleotides outside the gene matches: 7. Germline CDR1 and CDR2: SGDLS and YYNGEE. The CDR3 has 17 residues. The CDR3 region has the DNA TGTGCCAGCAGCGTATCAGGACTAGCGGGACCAAAAGAGACCCAGTACTTC. This translates into CASSVSGLAGPKETQYF.

The chain joins TRBV11-2 to TRBJ2-3; TRBD2 aligns across 14 bases. The germline CDR1 and CDR2 sequences are SGHAT and FQNNGV. The trim removed 5 bases at V and 0 bases at J, leaving 4 bases unmatched. The CDR3 spans 17 residues. CDR3 coding DNA: TGTGCCAGCAGCCCAGGGACTAGCGGGAGAAGCACAGATACGCAGTATTTT. Translating gives CASSPGTSGRSTDTQYF.

The chain combines TRBV7-9 with TRBJ2-5; D gene uncertain. This CDR3 spans 15 amino acids. Germline CDR1 and CDR2: SEHNR and FQNEAQ (reference sequence). Trimming removed 1 base at V and 5 bases at J, with 14 bases between. The CDR3 DNA reads as TGTGCCAGCAGCTTAGGTCGCCACAGCCAGGAGACCCAGTACTTC. Protein: CASSLGRHSQETQYF.

The chain couples TRBV9 to TRBJ2-7; 7 positions match TRBD1. The CDR3 covers 15 residues. The trim removed 3 bases at V and 0 bases at J, leaving 6 bases unmatched. The V gene's germline CDR1 is SGDLS and CDR2 YYNGEE. CDR3 residues: CASSEGQRSSYEQYF. CDR3 coding DNA: TGTGCCAGCAGCGAGGGACAGAGGAGCTCCTACGAGCAGTACTTC.

The chain recombines TRBV28 with TRBJ1-1; TRBD1 is a possible D gene (5 bases). Between the trimmed V and J ends, which lost 7 bases and 1 base, there was a span of 13 bases. The germline V gene encodes CDR1 MDHEN and CDR2 SYDVKM. CDR3 length equals 14 residues. The CDR3 is CASTERGPNTEAFF. The DNA for the CDR3 is TGTGCCAGCACGGAGAGGGGACCGAACACTGAAGCTTTCTTT. The variable domain in full, with the rest retrieved from reference TRBV28 and TRBJ1-1, is DVKVTQSSRYLVKRTGEKVFLECVQDMDHENMFWYRQDPGLGLRLIYFSYDVKMKEKGDIPEGYSVSREKKERFSLILESASTNQTSMYLCASTERGPNTEAFFGQGTRLTVV.

CDR3 protein: CASSAPGQPMYQETQYF. The CDR3 DNA reads TGTGCCAGCAGCGCCCCCGGACAGCCGATGTACCAAGAGACCCAGTACTTC. The chain combines TRBV9 with TRBJ2-5; a possible D gene is TRBD1 (6 bases). The CDR3 has 17 amino acids. Trimming stripped 3 bases from V and 0 bases from J, with 18 bases between. Germline V CDR1 and CDR2: SGDLS, YYNGEE. The full variable domain, its missing parts supplied by reference TRBV9 and TRBJ2-5, is DSGVTQTPKHLITATGQRVTLRCSPRSGDLSVYWYQQSLDQGLQFLIQYYNGEERAKGNILERFSAQQFPDLHSELNLSSLELGDSALYFCASSAPGQPMYQETQYFGPGTRLLVL.

The genes are TRBV5-1 and TRBJ2-1, with 7 nucleotides matching TRBD1. CDR1 is SGHRS, CDR2 YFSETQ, per germline. The V gene end was trimmed by 4 bases and the J gene end by 8 bases; junction bases not matched to a gene: 9. This CDR3 contains 14 residues. The CDR3 here is CASSRPQGDDEQFF. The CDR3 DNA reads TGCGCCAGCAGCAGACCTCAGGGGGACGATGAGCAGTTCTTC.

This clone has just a few counts. The chain uses TRBV5-1 and TRBJ1-2, with D possibly being TRBD1 (5 bases). V was cut by 4 bases and J by 5 bases, with 15 bases left in between. Germline V gene data show CDR1 as SGHRS and CDR2 as YFSETQ. This CDR3 is 14 amino acids long. CDR3: CASSPDSPDYGYTF. For the CDR3, the DNA is TGCGCCAGCAGCCCCGACAGCCCCGATTATGGCTACACCTTC.

The chain carries TRBV6-6 and TRBJ1-5, with TRBD1 matching 7 bases. The CDR3 has 13 residues. The trim removed 5 bases at V and 4 bases at J, leaving 2 bases unmatched. Germline V gene lookup returns CDR1 MNHNY and CDR2 SVGAGI (reference sequence). CDR3 DNA: TGTGCCAGCAGTAAGGGACAGAATCAGCCCCAGCATTTT. Translation: CASSKGQNQPQHF.

The chain recombines TRBV9 with TRBJ2-2; D ambiguous. Germline CDR1 SGDLS, CDR2 YYNGEE. CDR3 length: 14 amino acids. V was pared by 7 bases and J by 6 bases, with 16 bases between. The CDR3 DNA reads as TGTGCCAGCGGAGTAGGAGTGAGTCCCGGGGAGCTGTTTTTT. It is translated as CASGVGVSPGELFF.

V gene TRBV7-3 combines with J gene TRBJ1-2; D gene uncertain. The CDR3 runs to 13 residues. The V gene's germline CDR1 is SGHTA and CDR2 FQGTGA. V dropped 1 base and J dropped 7 bases, with 10 bases sitting between them. As DNA, the CDR3 is TGTGCCAGCAGCTTAAACAGCCTGGTTGGCTACACCTTC. Encoded protein: CASSLNSLVGYTF.

The gene calls are TRBV4-1 and TRBJ2-4; D may be TRBD2 (6 bases). The V end was cut by 1 base, the J end by 7 bases, with 11 bases between. CDR3 length: 14 amino acids. Looked up from germline, CDR1 is MGHRA and CDR2 is YSYEKL. The CDR3 loop reads CASSQVSGDNIQYF. The CDR3 nucleotides read TGCGCCAGCAGCCAAGTGTCGGGGGATAACATTCAGTACTTC.

This chain links TRBV11-2 with TRBJ2-7; perhaps TRBD1 as D (5 bases). This CDR3 has 13 residues. The V end was cut by 3 bases, the J end by 3 bases, with 9 bases between. The germline V gene encodes CDR1 SGHAT and CDR2 FQNNGV. CDR3 region: CASSLTVGYEQYF. The CDR3 DNA is TGTGCCAGCAGCTTGACAGTGGGCTACGAGCAGTACTTC.

With respect to this clone: A much larger clone lies a single base off, so this may be a read error. Additional DNA sequences in this sample encode the identical CDR3. V gene TRBV28 combines with J gene TRBJ2-7, with D perhaps TRBD1 or TRBD2 (5 bases each). The CDR3 has 14 residues. The germline V gene encodes CDR1 MDHEN and CDR2 SYDVKM. Trimming stripped 0 bases from V and 3 bases from J, with 9 bases between. The CDR3 region is CASSLWGENYEQYF. CDR3 sequence (DNA): TGTGCCAGCAGTTTATGGGGGGAAAACTACGAGCAGTACTTC.

The chain joins TRBV5-6 to TRBJ1-5; D is unresolved. With 4 bases removed from V and 0 bases from J, the gap between germline ends came to 11 bases. This CDR3 region has 15 residues. Germline CDR1 is SGHDT and CDR2 is YYEEEE. Here the CDR3 DNA reads TGTGCCAGCAGCGAAAGGAGATATAGCAATCAGCCCCAGCATTTT. Translated, it gives CASSERRYSNQPQHF.

V and J are TRBV7-9 and TRBJ2-5; D possibly corresponds to TRBD1 (6 bases). The J call is uncertain, as TRBJ2-7 better fits the DNA end. The CDR3 consists of 12 residues. Germline loops: CDR1 SEHNR, CDR2 FQNEAQ (reference sequence). CDR3 in DNA: TGTGCCAGCAGCTTAGGCAGGGGCGAGCAGTACTTC. The encoded protein is CASSLGRGEQYF.

V usage is TRBV18 and J usage is TRBJ2-7; 10 bases line up with TRBD1. CDR1 is KGHSH and CDR2 is LQKENI in the germline V gene. V lost 7 bases and J lost 5; bases outside the gene matches: 11. This CDR3 is 15 amino acids long. CDR3 sequence: CASWGGQGVGNEQYF. CDR3 DNA: TGTGCCAGCTGGGGAGGACAGGGGGTAGGAAACGAGCAGTACTTC.

The chain employs TRBV5-4 and TRBJ2-5, with a tentative D call TRBD2 (5 bases). This CDR3 has 16 residues. Trimming cost V 0 bases and J 2 bases, with 14 bases left between them. Per germline, CDR1 SGHNT and CDR2 YYREEE (reference sequence). For the CDR3, the DNA is TGTGCCAGCAGCTTGGGGGGTAGTAGAGGGCAAGAGACCCAGTACTTC. Protein: CASSLGGSRGQETQYF.

The rearrangement links TRBV20-1 to TRBJ1-2; D not certain. This CDR3 contains 11 residues. Deletions cut 6 bases from V and 8 bases from J, with 13 bases between. Germline CDR1 DFQATT, CDR2 SNEGSKA (reference sequence). For the CDR3, the DNA is TGCAGTGCCCGAGCGCCGGGGGGCTACACCTTC. Amino acid sequence: CSARAPGGYTF.